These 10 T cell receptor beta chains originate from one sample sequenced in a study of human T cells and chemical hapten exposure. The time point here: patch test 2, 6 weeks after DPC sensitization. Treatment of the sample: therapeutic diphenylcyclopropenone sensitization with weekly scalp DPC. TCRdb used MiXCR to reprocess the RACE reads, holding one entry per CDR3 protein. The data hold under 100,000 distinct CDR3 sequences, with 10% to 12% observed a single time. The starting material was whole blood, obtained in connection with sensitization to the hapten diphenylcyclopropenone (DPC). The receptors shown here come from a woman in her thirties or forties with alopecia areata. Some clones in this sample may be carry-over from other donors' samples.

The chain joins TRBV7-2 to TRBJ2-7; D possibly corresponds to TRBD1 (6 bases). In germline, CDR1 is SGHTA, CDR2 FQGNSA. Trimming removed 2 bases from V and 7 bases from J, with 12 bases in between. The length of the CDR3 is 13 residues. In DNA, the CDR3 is TGTGCCAGCAGCTTATCAGGGGCTGGAGAGCAGTACTTC. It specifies CASSLSGAGEQYF.

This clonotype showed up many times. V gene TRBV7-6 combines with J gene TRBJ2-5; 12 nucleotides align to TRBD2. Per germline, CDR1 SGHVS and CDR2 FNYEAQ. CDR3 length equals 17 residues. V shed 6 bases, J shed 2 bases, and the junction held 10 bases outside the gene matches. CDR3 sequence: CASSPRRLAGGQETQYF. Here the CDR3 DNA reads TGTGCCAGCAGTCCCCGCCGGCTAGCGGGGGGGCAAGAGACCCAGTACTTC.

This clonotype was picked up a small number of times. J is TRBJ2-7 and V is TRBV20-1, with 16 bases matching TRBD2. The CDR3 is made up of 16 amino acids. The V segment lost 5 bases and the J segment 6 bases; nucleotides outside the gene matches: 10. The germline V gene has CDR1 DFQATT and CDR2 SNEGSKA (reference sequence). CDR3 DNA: TGCAGTGCTCCCCCCTCCGGGACTAGCGGGGGGGGCGAGCAGTACTTC. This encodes CSAPPSGTSGGGEQYF.

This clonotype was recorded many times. DNA for the CDR3: TGTGCCAGCAGCGGTTCCGGGACTAGCGGGAAAAGGATCACAGATACGCAGTATTTT. This codes for CASSGSGTSGKRITDTQYF. This sequence joins TRBV9 and TRBJ2-3, with 13 bases aligning to TRBD2. Looked up from germline, CDR1 is SGDLS and CDR2 is YYNGEE. The CDR3 has 19 residues. V lost 3 bases and J lost 2; bases outside the gene matches: 12.

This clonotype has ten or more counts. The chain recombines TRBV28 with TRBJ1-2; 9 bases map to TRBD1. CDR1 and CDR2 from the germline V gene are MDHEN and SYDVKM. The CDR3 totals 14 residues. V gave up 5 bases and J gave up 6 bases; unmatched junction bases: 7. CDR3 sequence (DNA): TGTGCCAGCAGTCGCGGACAGGGGCGGGATGGCTACACCTTC. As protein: CASSRGQGRDGYTF.

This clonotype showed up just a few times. The chain's CDR3 is CASSLARAGGKETQYF. DNA for the CDR3: TGTGCCAGCAGCTTGGCCCGGGCGGGGGGAAAAGAGACCCAGTACTTC. V is TRBV5-4 and J is TRBJ2-5, with 8 bases fitting TRBD2. V lost 0 bases, J lost 3 bases, and 7 bases stayed unmatched. Germline V gene data show CDR1 as SGHNT and CDR2 as YYREEE (reference sequence). The length of the CDR3 is 16 residues.

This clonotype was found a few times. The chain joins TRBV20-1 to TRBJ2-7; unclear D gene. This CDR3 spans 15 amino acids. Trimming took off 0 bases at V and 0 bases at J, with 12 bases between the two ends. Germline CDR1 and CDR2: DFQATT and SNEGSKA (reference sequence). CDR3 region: CSARDHKGDSYEQYF. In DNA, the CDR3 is TGCAGTGCTAGAGATCATAAGGGTGACTCCTACGAGCAGTACTTC.

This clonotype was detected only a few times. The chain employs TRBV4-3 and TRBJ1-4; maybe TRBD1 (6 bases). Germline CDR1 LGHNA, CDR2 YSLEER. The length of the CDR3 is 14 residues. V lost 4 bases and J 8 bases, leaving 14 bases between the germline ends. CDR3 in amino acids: CASSPQGKGEKLFF. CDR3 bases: TGCGCCAGCAGCCCCCAGGGGAAGGGGGAAAAACTGTTTTTT.

In nucleotides, the CDR3 is TGTGCCAGCAGGGCACCTCCGGGACTAGCAAGGGCCGGGGAGCTGTTTTTT. Translation gives CASRAPPGLARAGELFF. The rearrangement links TRBV3-1 to TRBJ2-2; 9 bases are a match to TRBD2. Trimming removed 6 bases from V and 6 bases from J; junction bases left unmatched: 14. The germline V gene has CDR1 LGHDT and CDR2 YNNKEL (reference sequence). The CDR3 contains 17 residues.

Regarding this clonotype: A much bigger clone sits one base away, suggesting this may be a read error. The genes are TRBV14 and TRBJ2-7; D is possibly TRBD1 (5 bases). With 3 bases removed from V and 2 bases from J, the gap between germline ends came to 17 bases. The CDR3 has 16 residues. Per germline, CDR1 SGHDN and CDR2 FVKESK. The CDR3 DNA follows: TGTGCCAGCAGCCACACACCGCAGGGTCTCACCTACGAGCAGTACTTC. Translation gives CASSHTPQGLTYEQYF.